The TCR beta chain under discussion was sequenced for a study of T cell changes during pregnancy in multiple sclerosis. Germline V lookup: CDR1 SEHNR, CDR2 FQNEAQ (reference sequence). The CDR3 is 16 amino acids. The V gene lost 0 bases and the J gene lost 5 bases, with 13 bases spanning the gap. Profiled with immunoSEQ multiplex PCR; TCRdb holds only in-frame clones, not every one. The profile covers approximately 32,000 clones, with roughly 89% appearing a single time and 8% to 11% taken by the ten largest. The J gene is TRBJ1-4, the V gene TRBV7-9, with D possibly TRBD1 on 5 matching bases. This sequence originates from a female donor with multiple sclerosis, enrolled in a pregnancy study. The sample consisted of CD8+ T cells from peripheral blood mononuclear cells, taken in the second trimester of pregnancy. The CDR3 sequence: CASSLALVGVNEKLFF. CDR3 DNA sequence: TGTGCCAGCAGCTTAGCGTTGGTAGGGGTAAATGAAAAACTGTTTTTT.